This TCR beta chain was recovered during a study of blood T cell repertoires in COVID-19. At the level of the study: Sources were T cells, B-cell-depleted T cells, or PBMCs; the material itself was cDNA or gDNA.

Recovered Cohort 3 donors showed two negative PCRs, clearance, or symptom resolution. Germline V gene lookup returns CDR1 SGHRS and CDR2 YFSETQ. The CDR3 length is 16 residues. V lost 4 bases to trimming and J lost 0 bases; unmatched junction nucleotides: 7. Assay: immunoSEQ multiplex PCR; the TCRdb copy retains only in-frame clones and omits some. The sample lists over 200,000 clones, approximately 84% occurring once. The V call is TRBV5-1, the J call TRBJ1-1, with 9 nucleotides matching TRBD1. The TCR comes from a young man who had recovered from COVID-19. The sequenced sample was PBMCs or T cells enriched from blood (not recorded which). The CDR3 here is CASSRGTGYMNTEAFF. In DNA, the CDR3 is TGCGCCAGCAGCCGTGGGACAGGGTACATGAACACTGAAGCTTTCTTT.